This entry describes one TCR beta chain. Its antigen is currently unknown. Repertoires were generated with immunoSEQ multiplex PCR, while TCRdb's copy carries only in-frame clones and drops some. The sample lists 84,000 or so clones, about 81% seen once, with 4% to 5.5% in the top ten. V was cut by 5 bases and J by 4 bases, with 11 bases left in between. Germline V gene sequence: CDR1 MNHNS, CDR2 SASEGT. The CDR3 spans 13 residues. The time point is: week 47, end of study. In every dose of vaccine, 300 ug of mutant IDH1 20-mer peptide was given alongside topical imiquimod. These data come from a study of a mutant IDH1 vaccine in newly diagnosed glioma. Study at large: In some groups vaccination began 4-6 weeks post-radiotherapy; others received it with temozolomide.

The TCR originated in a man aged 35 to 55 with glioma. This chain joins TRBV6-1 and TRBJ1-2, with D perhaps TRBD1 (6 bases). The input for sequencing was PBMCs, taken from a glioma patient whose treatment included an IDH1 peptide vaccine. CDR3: CASSIGQPYGYTF. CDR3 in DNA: TGTGCCAGCAGTATAGGACAGCCCTATGGCTACACCTTC.